This entry lists 25 T cell receptor beta chains sequenced from one sample in a study of tumor and adjacent non-tumor tissue in lung cancer listed by TCRdb under 2018. RNA was isolated from bulk unsorted tissue, and RNA quality was assessed with a NanoDrop ND-1000 and an Agilent 2100. Library construction relied on multiplex PCR. Sequencer: Illumina HiSeq 2500. Following protocols modified from ARM-PCR, the researchers constructed TCRbeta libraries through three rounds of nested PCR with primers (Table S4). The public reads were reanalyzed by TCRdb: fastp trimming at Q25, MiXCR alignment, in-frame beta chains only. Entries are consolidated by CDR3 protein sequence, retaining the most common genes and DNA. The sample table lists just over 200,000 distinct CDR3 sequences, 71% of them with a count of one. The ten most abundant clones make up approximately 25% of the sample. Sequencing was performed on lung tumor tissue. The source is a man aged 55 to 70 with non-small cell lung cancer.

Details on this clonotype: The junction and the germline gene differ at one end; a read error may be behind it. The chain uses TRBV4-3 and TRBJ2-3, with a weak D call TRBD2 (6 bases). This CDR3 is built from 16 residues. Germline V CDR1 and CDR2: LGHNA, YSLEER. The CDR3 DNA sequence: TGCGTCAGCAACCAAGATAGAGCGGGCACCACAGATACGCAATATTTT. The encoded protein is CVSNQDRAGTTDTQYF.

On this clonotype: A much more abundant neighbour one base away suggests this may be a read error. The chain links TRBV29-1 to TRBJ1-1, with D hard to call. The V and J ends lost 4 bases and 3 bases respectively, with 9 bases between them. Germline CDR1 and CDR2: SQVTM and ANQGSEA. The CDR3 spans 12 residues. The CDR3 loop reads CSVAGLDTEAFF. The DNA of the CDR3 is TGCAGCGTTGCAGGTTTGGACACTGAAGCTTTCTTT.

V usage is TRBV30 and J usage is TRBJ1-3; unclear D gene. This CDR3 is built from 14 residues. Germline values: CDR1 GTSNPN, CDR2 SVGIG (reference sequence). The germline V and J ends were trimmed by 2 bases and 0 bases, with 8 bases remaining between them. This CDR3 is CAWSSGLSGNTIYF. CDR3 sequence (DNA): TGTGCCTGGAGTTCTGGACTCTCTGGAAACACCATATATTTT.

As regards this clonotype: One end of the junction fails to match germline, which may point to a read error. The V call is TRBV24-1, the J call TRBJ2-1; 8 nucleotides agree with TRBD1. CDR1 is KGHDR, CDR2 SFDVKD, per germline. The CDR3 covers 15 residues. The CDR3 reads CATSYFGQGNNEQFF. Here the CDR3 DNA reads TGTGCCACCAGTTATTTTGGACAGGGCAACAATGAGCAGTTCTTC.

This chain connects TRBV5-1 to TRBJ2-1, with D possibly matching TRBD2 (5 bases). This CDR3 spans 15 amino acids. V lost 0 bases and J 1 base, leaving 8 bases between the germline ends. Germline lookup yields CDR1 SGHRS and CDR2 YFSETQ. The CDR3: CASSLALASYNEQFF. Here the CDR3 DNA reads TGCGCCAGCAGCTTGGCTCTAGCATCCTACAATGAGCAGTTCTTC.

Notes on this clonotype: A single base separates this from a much larger clone, so it may be a read error. In this CDR3 the conserved last residue, phenylalanine or tryptophan, is missing, so a read error is likely. The chain has TRBV12-3 or TRBV12-4 and TRBJ2-1; 10 nucleotides line up with TRBD1. The CDR3 totals 16 residues. J lost 4 bases, V lost 4 bases, and 7 bases had no gene match. The chain's CDR3 is CASSSMTGGPYNEQFI. CDR3 in DNA: TGTGCCAGCAGTTCGATGACAGGGGGCCCTTACAATGAGCAGTTCATC.

Regarding this clonotype: One end of the junction varies from germline; a read error may be responsible. V gene TRBV29-1 combines with J gene TRBJ2-5, with 9 bases aligning to TRBD2. This CDR3 spans 15 amino acids. The germline V gene encodes CDR1 SQVTM and CDR2 ANQGSEA. The CDR3 protein is CSVPGASGTKESQYF. The DNA of the CDR3 is TGCAGCGTGCCGGGAGCTAGCGGGACCAAAGAGAGCCAGTACTTC. Variable domain in full (rest from reference TRBV29-1 and TRBJ2-5): SAVISQKPSRDICQRGTSLTIQCQVDSQVTMMFWYRQQPGQSLTLIATANQGSEATYESGFVIDKFPISRPNLTFSTLTVSNMSPEDSSIYLCSVPGASGTKESQYFGPGTRLLVL.

In the case of this clonotype: The germline gene is not matched at one end of the junction; a read error may be the cause. This chain connects TRBV11-2 to TRBJ1-5; 11 nucleotides align to TRBD1. The CDR3 runs 15 residues. Germline-derived CDR1 and CDR2 are SGHAT and FQNNGV. CDR3 residues: CTSSCGTGGDQPQHF. The CDR3 nucleotides read TGTACCAGCAGCTGCGGGACAGGGGGAGATCAGCCCCAGCATTTT.

Comment on this clonotype: One end of the junction is discordant with germline, which a read error may explain. The chain couples TRBV5-1 to TRBJ2-2; D is possibly TRBD2 (5 bases). CDR1 is SGHRS, CDR2 YFSETQ, per germline. The CDR3 covers 15 residues. The CDR3 sequence is CASSSTVLRAGDLFF. The CDR3 DNA sequence: TGCGCCAGCAGCTCCACAGTGCTCCGTGCCGGGGATCTGTTTTTT. The whole variable domain, remainder taken from reference TRBV5-1 and TRBJ2-2, is KAGVTQTPRYLIKTRGQQVTLSCSPISGHRSVSWYQQTPGQGLQFLFEYFSETQRNKGNFPGRFSGRQFSNSRSEMNVSTLELGDSALYLCASSSTVLRAGDLFFGEGSRLTVL.

A note on this clonotype: A much larger clone sits a single nucleotide away, making a read error possible. This chain connects TRBV6-1 to TRBJ1-5, with 9 positions matching TRBD1. Germline V gene sequence: CDR1 MNHNS, CDR2 SASEGT. V shed 6 bases and J 2 bases; nucleotides not matched to a gene: 8. The CDR3 is made up of 16 amino acids. The CDR3 loop reads CASRVLTGGGNQPQHF. The CDR3 DNA follows: TGTGCCAGCAGAGTCTTGACAGGGGGTGGCAATCAGCCCCAGCATTTT.

In this sample, this clonotype turned up a few times. The CDR3 DNA sequence: TGCGCCAGCAGCTTGGGGGCTGTCGGATACAATGAGCAGTTCTTC. Translated: CASSLGAVGYNEQFF. The genes are TRBV5-1 and TRBJ2-1; no definite D call. CDR1 SGHRS and CDR2 YFSETQ come from the germline V gene. This CDR3 has 15 residues. The ends were cut back, 0 bases at V and 4 bases at J, with 11 bases in the middle. Using reference TRBV5-1 and TRBJ2-1 for the parts outside the CDR3, the full variable domain is KAGVTQTPRYLIKTRGQQVTLSCSPISGHRSVSWYQQTPGQGLQFLFEYFSETQRNKGNFPGRFSGRQFSNSRSEMNVSTLELGDSALYLCASSLGAVGYNEQFFGPGTRLTVL.

Worth noting for this clonotype: Germline and junction disagree at one end, which may indicate a read error. This chain joins TRBV11-1 and TRBJ2-7; a weak D match, TRBD2 (5 bases). The J call may be wrong; the DNA end is better matched by TRBJ2-1. Per the germline V gene, CDR1 is SGHAT and CDR2 is FQDESV (reference sequence). There are 16 residues in the CDR3. For the CDR3, the DNA is TGTGCCAGCAACTTAGCGATTCGTGACAACTCCAACGAGCAGTTCTTC. It translates to CASNLAIRDNSNEQFF.

The rearrangement joins TRBV13 to TRBJ2-1, with unresolved D. Germline CDR1 PRHDT, CDR2 FYEKMQ (reference sequence). This CDR3 is built from 15 residues. V dropped 5 bases and J dropped 4 bases, with 15 bases sitting between them. CDR3 sequence: CASSPKSLLYNEQFF. DNA of the CDR3: TGTGCCAGCAGCCCAAAATCACTCCTATACAATGAGCAGTTCTTC.

The chain employs TRBV4-1 and TRBJ2-5; tentative D call: TRBD2 (6 bases). Trimming left V 1 base short and J 5 bases short, with 11 bases between. CDR1 is MGHRA and CDR2 is YSYEKL in the germline V gene. This CDR3 is 14 amino acids long. The CDR3 sequence is CASSQGRGRETQYF. In nucleotides, the CDR3 is TGCGCCAGCAGCCAAGGCCGAGGGAGGGAGACCCAGTACTTC.

For this clonotype: This could be a read error, since a much larger clone is one nucleotide away. The V and J genes are TRBV6-5 and TRBJ1-5; perhaps TRBD1 as D (5 bases). This CDR3 is 14 amino acids long. Germline V gene data show CDR1 as MNHEY and CDR2 as SVGAGI. CDR3 in DNA: TGTGCCAGCAGAGGACACAATAGCAATGAGCCCCAGCATTTT. Amino acid sequence: CASRGHNSNEPQHF.

The J gene is TRBJ2-7, the V gene TRBV11-3; no firm D call. This CDR3 has 12 residues. The germline CDR1 and CDR2 sequences are SGHNT and YENEEA. CDR3 sequence reads: CASCLPPAEQYF. The CDR3 region has the DNA TGTGCAAGCTGCTTACCCCCTGCGGAGCAGTACTTC. The variable domain in full, completed from reference TRBV11-3 and TRBJ2-7, reads EAGVVQSPRYKIIEKKQPVAFWCNPISGHNTLYWYLQNLGQGPELLIRYENEEAVDDSQLPKDRFSAERLKGVDSTLKIQPAELGDSAVYLCASCLPPAEQYFGPGTRLTVT.

On this clonotype: One base away lies a much larger clone, so this may be a sequencing read error. The chain carries TRBV20-1 and TRBJ2-5, with D possibly TRBD1 on 5 matching bases. This CDR3 comprises 12 residues. Per the germline V gene, CDR1 is DFQATT and CDR2 is SNEGSKA (reference sequence). The CDR3: CNAIWGKETQYF. DNA for the CDR3: TGCAATGCCATTTGGGGCAAAGAGACCCAGTACTTC.

This clonotype was counted at least ten times. CDR3 sequence (DNA): TGTGCCAGCAGTTACCCGGCTAGCGGGAGAAGTATGACCGGGGAGCTGTTTTTT. As protein: CASSYPASGRSMTGELFF. The chain couples TRBV6-2 or TRBV6-3 to TRBJ2-2; TRBD2 matches at 10 bases. Germline V lookup: CDR1 MNHEY, CDR2 SVGEGT. J gave up 5 bases and V 2 bases, and 11 bases lay outside the gene matches. CDR3 length equals 18 residues.

CDR3 bases: TGTGCCAGCAGCCCATTGAATAGCACAGATACGCAGTATTTT. It translates to CASSPLNSTDTQYF. The V call is TRBV5-4, the J call TRBJ2-3; no reliable D call. V gave up 4 bases and J gave up 0 bases, with 9 bases separating them. This CDR3 is 14 amino acids long. CDR1 is SGHNT and CDR2 is YYREEE in the germline V gene (reference sequence).

This chain links TRBV20-1 with TRBJ2-1; TRBD2 agrees at 8 bases. Unmatched junction bases numbered 10, after V lost 7 bases and J lost 8 bases. CDR1 is DFQATT and CDR2 is SNEGSKA in the germline V gene (reference sequence). The CDR3 has 13 amino acids. This CDR3 reads CSVRRREADEQFF. The CDR3 DNA follows: TGCAGTGTCAGGAGGCGGGAGGCGGATGAGCAGTTCTTC.

J is TRBJ2-2 and V is TRBV29-1; TRBD2 aligns across 12 bases. The CDR3 contains 15 residues. CDR1 is SQVTM, CDR2 ANQGSEA, per germline. CDR3 in amino acids: CSVTGTSGLTGELFF. The CDR3 DNA reads as TGCAGTGTGACCGGGACTAGCGGGCTCACCGGGGAGCTGTTTTTT.

Worth noting for this clonotype: The CDR3 does not close with the conserved phenylalanine or tryptophan, likely indicating a read error. The V gene is TRBV11-2, the J gene TRBJ2-5; tentative D call: TRBD1 (6 bases). The CDR3 has 15 amino acids. Germline V gives CDR1 SGHAT, CDR2 FQNNGV. The chain's CDR3 is CASSLVGGYQENQYL. CDR3 sequence (DNA): TGTGCCAGCAGCTTAGTAGGGGGTTACCAAGAGAACCAGTACCTC.

In the case of this clonotype: The junction departs from germline at one end; a sequencing error may be responsible. The rearrangement links TRBV20-1 to TRBJ1-1, with D possibly being TRBD1 (5 bases). The CDR3 spans 12 residues. In germline, CDR1 is DFQATT, CDR2 SNEGSKA (reference sequence). CDR3 region: CSAIRGNTETFF. DNA for the CDR3: TGCAGTGCTATACGGGGGAATACTGAAACTTTCTTT.

This clonotype appeared once. The V and J genes are TRBV13 and TRBJ1-2; 11 bases align to TRBD1. This CDR3 has 12 residues. V was pared by 8 bases and J by 9 bases, with 5 bases of the junction left unmatched. Germline V CDR1 and CDR2: PRHDT, FYEKMQ (reference sequence). Here the CDR3 DNA reads TGTGCCAGCGGACAGGGGGCATTTTGCTACACCTTC. Translated: CASGQGAFCYTF. The full variable domain, in which reference TRBV13 and TRBJ1-2 provide the parts outside the CDR3, is AAGVIQSPRHLIKEKRETATLKCYPIPRHDTVYWYQQGPGQDPQFLISFYEKMQSDKGSIPDRFSAQQFSDYHSELNMSSLELGDSALYFCASGQGAFCYTFGSGTRLTVV.

This clonotype was recorded only once. The CDR3 reads CASNNGGQGTLNYGYTF. The CDR3 region has the DNA TGTGCCAGCAACAATGGGGGGCAGGGGACCCTCAACTATGGCTACACCTTC. The rearrangement joins TRBV11-3 to TRBJ1-2, with D maybe TRBD1 (6 bases). Germline CDR1 reads SGHNT; CDR2 reads YENEEA. The CDR3 length is 17 residues. With 7 bases removed from V and 2 bases from J, the gap between germline ends came to 23 bases.